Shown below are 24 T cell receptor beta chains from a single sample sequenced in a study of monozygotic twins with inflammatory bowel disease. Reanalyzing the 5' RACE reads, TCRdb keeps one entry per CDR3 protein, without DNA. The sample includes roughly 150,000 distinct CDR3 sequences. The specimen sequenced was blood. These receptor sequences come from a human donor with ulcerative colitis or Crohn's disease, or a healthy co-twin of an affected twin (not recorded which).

The CDR3 is CASRFSAGPNTGELFF. The chain links TRBV11-2 to TRBJ2-2; the D gene TCRdb calls, TRBD2, cannot be checked with no DNA. CDR3 length: 16 residues. Germline V CDR1 and CDR2: SGHAT, FQNNGV.

The CDR3 reads CASSLAGGPSYEQYF. The J gene is TRBJ2-7, the V gene TRBV7-9; checking the TCRdb D call of TRBD2 is not possible without DNA. This CDR3 comprises 15 residues. The germline V gene encodes CDR1 SEHNR and CDR2 FQNEAQ (reference sequence).

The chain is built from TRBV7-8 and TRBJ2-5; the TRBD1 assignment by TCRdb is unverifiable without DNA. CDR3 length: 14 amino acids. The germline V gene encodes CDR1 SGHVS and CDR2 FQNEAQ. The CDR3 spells CASSPPRIQETQYF.

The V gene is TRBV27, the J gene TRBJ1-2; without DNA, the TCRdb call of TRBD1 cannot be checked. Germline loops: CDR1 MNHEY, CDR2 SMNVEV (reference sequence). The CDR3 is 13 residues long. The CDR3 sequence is CASRQTGGDGYTF.

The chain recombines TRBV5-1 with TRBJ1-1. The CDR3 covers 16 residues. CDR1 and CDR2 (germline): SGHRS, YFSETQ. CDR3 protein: CASSLDGSALNTEAFF.

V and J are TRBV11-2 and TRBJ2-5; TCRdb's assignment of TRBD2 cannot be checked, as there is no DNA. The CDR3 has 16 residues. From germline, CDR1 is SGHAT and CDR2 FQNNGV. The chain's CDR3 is CASSLGAGGVQETQYF.

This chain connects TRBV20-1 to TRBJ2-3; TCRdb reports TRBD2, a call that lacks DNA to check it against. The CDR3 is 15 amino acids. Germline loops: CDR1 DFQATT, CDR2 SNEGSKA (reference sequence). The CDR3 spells CSARSGLAGEDTQYF.

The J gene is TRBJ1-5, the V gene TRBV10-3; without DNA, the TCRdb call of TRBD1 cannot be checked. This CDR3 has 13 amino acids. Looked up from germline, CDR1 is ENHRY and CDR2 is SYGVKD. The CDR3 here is CAISEKGDQPQHF.

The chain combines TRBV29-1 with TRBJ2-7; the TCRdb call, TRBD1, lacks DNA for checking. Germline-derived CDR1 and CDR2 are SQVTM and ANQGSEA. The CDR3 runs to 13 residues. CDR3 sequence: CSVFQTGMREQYF.

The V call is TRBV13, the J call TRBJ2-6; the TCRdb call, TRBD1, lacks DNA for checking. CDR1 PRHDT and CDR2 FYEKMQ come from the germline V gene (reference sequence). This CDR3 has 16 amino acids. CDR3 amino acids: CASIVQGRSGANVLTF.

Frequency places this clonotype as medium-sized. The CDR3 here is CASSSSGTPYNEQFF. The chain employs TRBV7-3 and TRBJ2-1; TCRdb gives TRBD1 as the D gene, but with no DNA this cannot be confirmed. The CDR3 is made up of 15 amino acids. Germline V gives CDR1 SGHTA, CDR2 FQGTGA.

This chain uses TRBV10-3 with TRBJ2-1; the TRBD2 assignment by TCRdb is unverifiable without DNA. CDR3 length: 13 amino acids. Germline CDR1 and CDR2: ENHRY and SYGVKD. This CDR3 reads CAGGLAGDNEQFF.

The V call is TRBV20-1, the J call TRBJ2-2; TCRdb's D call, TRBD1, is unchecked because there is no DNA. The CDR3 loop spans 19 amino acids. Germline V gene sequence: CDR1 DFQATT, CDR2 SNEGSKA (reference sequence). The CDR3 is CSARDWKVPGQGRTGELFF.

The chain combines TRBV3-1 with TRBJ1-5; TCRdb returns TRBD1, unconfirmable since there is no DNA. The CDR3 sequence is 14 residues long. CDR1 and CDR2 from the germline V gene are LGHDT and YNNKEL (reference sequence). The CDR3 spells CASSQFGGQQPQHF.

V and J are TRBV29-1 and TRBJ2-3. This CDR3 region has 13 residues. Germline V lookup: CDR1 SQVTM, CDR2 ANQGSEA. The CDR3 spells CSVESPSTDTQYF.

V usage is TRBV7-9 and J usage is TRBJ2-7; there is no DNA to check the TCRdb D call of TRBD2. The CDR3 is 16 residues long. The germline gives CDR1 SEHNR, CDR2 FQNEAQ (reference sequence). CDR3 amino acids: CASSLAGGTADYEQYF. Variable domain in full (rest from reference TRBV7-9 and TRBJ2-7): DTGVSQNPRHKITKRGQNVTFRCDPISEHNRLYWYRQTLGQGPEFLTYFQNEAQLEKSRLLSDRFSAERPKGSFSTLEIQRTEQGDSAMYLCASSLAGGTADYEQYFGPGTRLTVT.

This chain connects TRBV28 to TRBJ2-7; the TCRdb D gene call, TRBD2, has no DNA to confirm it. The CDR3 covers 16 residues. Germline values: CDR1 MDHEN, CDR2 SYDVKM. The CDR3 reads CASSPLTGVFSYEQYF.

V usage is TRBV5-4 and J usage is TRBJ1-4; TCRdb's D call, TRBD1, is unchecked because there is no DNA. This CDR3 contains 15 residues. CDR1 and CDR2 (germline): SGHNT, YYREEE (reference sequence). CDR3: CASSSPGGADEKLFF.

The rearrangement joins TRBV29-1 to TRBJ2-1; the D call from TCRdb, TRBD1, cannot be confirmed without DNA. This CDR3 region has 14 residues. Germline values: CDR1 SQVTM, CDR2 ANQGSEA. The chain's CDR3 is CSSSQLGAYNEQFF.

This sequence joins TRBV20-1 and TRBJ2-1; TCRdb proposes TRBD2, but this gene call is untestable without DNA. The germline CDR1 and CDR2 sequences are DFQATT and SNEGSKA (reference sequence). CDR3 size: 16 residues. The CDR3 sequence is CSARSEGLAGAVEQFF.

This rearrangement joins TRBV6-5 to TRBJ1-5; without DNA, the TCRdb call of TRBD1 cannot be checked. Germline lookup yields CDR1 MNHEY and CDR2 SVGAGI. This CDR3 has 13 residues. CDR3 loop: CASRGRGNQPQHF.

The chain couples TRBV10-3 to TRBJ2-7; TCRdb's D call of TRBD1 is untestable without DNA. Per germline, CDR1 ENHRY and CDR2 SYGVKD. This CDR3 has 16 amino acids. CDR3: CATQDTGTGASYEQYF.

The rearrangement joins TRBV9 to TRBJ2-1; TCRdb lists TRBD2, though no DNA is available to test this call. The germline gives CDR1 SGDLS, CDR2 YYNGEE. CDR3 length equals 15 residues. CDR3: CASSVGTSGRYEQFF.

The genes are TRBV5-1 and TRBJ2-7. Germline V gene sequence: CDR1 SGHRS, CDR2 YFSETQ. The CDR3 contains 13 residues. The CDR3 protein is CASSLIVEHEQYF. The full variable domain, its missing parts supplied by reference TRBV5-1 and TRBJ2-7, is KAGVTQTPRYLIKTRGQQVTLSCSPISGHRSVSWYQQTPGQGLQFLFEYFSETQRNKGNFPGRFSGRQFSNSRSEMNVSTLELGDSALYLCASSLIVEHEQYFGPGTRLTVT.